The 18 T cell receptor beta chains presented below share a single source sample, sequenced in a study of blood T cell repertoires in COVID-19. Using immunoSEQ multiplex PCR, the repertoire was profiled, and TCRdb retains in-frame clones only, with some absent. Among 130,000 to 150,000 clones listed, 80% to 90% were seen once. Sample: peripheral blood. The receptors originated from a woman aged 45-60 years with acute or convalescent COVID-19.

This CDR3 is CASSDTSGTYNEQFF. In DNA, the CDR3 is TGTGCCAGCAGTGACACTAGCGGAACCTACAATGAGCAGTTCTTC. V and J are TRBV6-4 and TRBJ2-1; 8 bases align to TRBD2. Germline trimming cut 2 bases from V and 2 bases from J; bases unmatched to any gene: 2. CDR1 and CDR2 from the germline V gene are MRHNA and SNTAGT. The CDR3 spans 15 residues.

This clone came up once. V is TRBV7-9 and J is TRBJ2-2, with D unclear. This CDR3 has 13 amino acids. Germline loops: CDR1 SEHNR, CDR2 FQNEAQ (reference sequence). Trimming shortened V by 5 bases and J by 0 bases, and 4 bases separated the two germline ends. The CDR3 sequence: CASSLTNTGELFF. The DNA of the CDR3 is TGTGCCAGCAGCCTTACGAACACCGGGGAGCTGTTTTTT.

V gene TRBV6-5 combines with J gene TRBJ2-1, with D hard to call. The CDR3 consists of 11 residues. Germline V gene lookup returns CDR1 MNHEY and CDR2 SVGAGI. The V and J ends lost 6 bases and 7 bases respectively, with 7 bases between them. The CDR3 sequence is CASRALNEQFF. The CDR3 coding sequence is TGTGCCAGCAGAGCCTTAAATGAGCAGTTCTTC.

This sequence joins TRBV7-9 and TRBJ1-2, with 8 bases lining up with TRBD1. The CDR3 totals 15 residues. Unmatched junction bases numbered 13, after V lost 5 bases and J lost 8 bases. Germline-derived CDR1 and CDR2 are SEHNR and FQNEAQ (reference sequence). CDR3 sequence (DNA): TGTGCCAGCAGCCCGGAGACAGGGGTAGCCTGGGGCTACACCTTC. This codes for CASSPETGVAWGYTF.

The gene calls are TRBV19 and TRBJ2-7; 7 nucleotides match TRBD1. In germline, CDR1 is LNHDA, CDR2 SQIVND (reference sequence). The CDR3 has 14 residues. J gave up 5 bases and V 5 bases, and 9 bases lay outside the gene matches. CDR3 in DNA: TGTGCCAGTAGTGTAACAGGGGTTCCGAACGAGCAGTACTTC. The encoded protein is CASSVTGVPNEQYF. The variable domain in full, completed from reference TRBV19 and TRBJ2-7, reads DGGITQSPKYLFRKEGQNVTLSCEQNLNHDAMYWYRQDPGQGLRLIYYSQIVNDFQKGDIAEGYSVSREKKESFPLTVTSAQKNPTAFYLCASSVTGVPNEQYFGPGTRLTVT.

V and J are TRBV24-1 and TRBJ2-5; D call uncertain. The germline CDR1 and CDR2 sequences are KGHDR and SFDVKD. This CDR3 is 15 amino acids long. V was cut by 1 base and J by 2 bases, with 10 bases left in between. CDR3 sequence (DNA): TGTGCCACCAGTGATTTTTCACCTAGGCAAGAGACCCAGTACTTC. Amino acids: CATSDFSPRQETQYF.

The chain uses TRBV25-1 and TRBJ2-1; D perhaps matches TRBD1 (6 bases). Germline V gene data show CDR1 as MGHDK and CDR2 as SYGVNS. V was trimmed by 3 bases and J by 0 bases, leaving 12 bases between them. This CDR3 contains 16 residues. Here the CDR3 reads CASSDWTVPSYNEQFF. CDR3 bases: TGTGCCAGCAGTGACTGGACAGTACCCTCCTACAATGAGCAGTTCTTC.

The chain combines TRBV24-1 with TRBJ2-2; 10 bases fit TRBD2. This CDR3 has 17 amino acids. Trimming removed 3 bases from V and 1 base from J; junction bases left unmatched: 4. Germline loops: CDR1 KGHDR, CDR2 SFDVKD. CDR3 sequence (DNA): TGTGCCACCAGTGATGATAGCGGGGGGCAGAACACCGGGGAGCTGTTTTTT. It is translated as CATSDDSGGQNTGELFF.

The chain is built from TRBV24-1 and TRBJ1-1; D might be TRBD1 (5 bases). This CDR3 has 13 amino acids. CDR1 and CDR2 from the germline V gene are KGHDR and SFDVKD. Trimming cost V 5 bases and J 1 base, with 7 bases left between them. The CDR3 loop reads CATSGDRNTEAFF. CDR3 in DNA: TGTGCCACCAGTGGTGACAGGAACACTGAAGCTTTCTTT.

This clone was observed a single time. This rearrangement joins TRBV2 to TRBJ1-5; possibly TRBD1 for D (6 bases). The V end lost 6 bases, the J end lost 5 bases, and 17 bases lay between the germline ends. Germline V gene lookup returns CDR1 SNHLY and CDR2 FYNNEI. This CDR3 has 15 amino acids. In nucleotides, the CDR3 is TGTGCCAGCAGGGGGGACACGTCGGGGTATCAGCCCCAGCATTTT. This gives the protein CASRGDTSGYQPQHF.

This clone has only one observation. This chain links TRBV5-4 with TRBJ2-1, with 8 bases that match TRBD1. Germline values: CDR1 SGHNT, CDR2 YYREEE (reference sequence). CDR3 length: 15 residues. J was trimmed by 4 bases and V by 4 bases; bases with no gene match: 7. The CDR3: CASSPGQVQYNEQFF. The CDR3 nucleotides read TGTGCCAGCAGCCCGGGACAGGTACAATACAATGAGCAGTTCTTC.

The CDR3 DNA reads as TGTGCCAGCAGCCTCGACAGGGGAGATTCACCCCTCCACTTT. Residues: CASSLDRGDSPLHF. The chain has TRBV13 and TRBJ1-6, with TRBD1 identical over 8 bases. The CDR3 extends over 14 amino acids. The V gene end was trimmed by 5 bases and the J gene end by 8 bases; junction bases not matched to a gene: 5. Germline V gene lookup returns CDR1 PRHDT and CDR2 FYEKMQ (reference sequence). Drawing the rest from reference TRBV13 and TRBJ1-6, the complete variable domain is AAGVIQSPRHLIKEKRETATLKCYPIPRHDTVYWYQQGPGQDPQFLISFYEKMQSDKGSIPDRFSAQQFSDYHSELNMSSLELGDSALYFCASSLDRGDSPLHFGNGTRLTVT.

This chain joins TRBV15 and TRBJ1-1; TRBD1 aligns across 9 bases. Germline V gives CDR1 LNHNV, CDR2 YYDKDF (reference sequence). V dropped 8 bases and J dropped 10; count of bases not matched to a gene: 8. This CDR3 has 12 residues. DNA for the CDR3: TGTGCCACCGGACAGGGGTATTTCCCAGCTTTCTTT. It yields the protein CATGQGYFPAFF.

This chain connects TRBV13 to TRBJ2-1, with TRBD1 as a possible D gene (5 bases). The germline V gene encodes CDR1 PRHDT and CDR2 FYEKMQ (reference sequence). Trimming took 8 bases from V and 8 from J, leaving 19 bases between them. The CDR3 is made up of 14 amino acids. CDR3 nucleotide sequence: TGTGCCAGCGGCCCCTTGGGGCTTTCGTATGAGCAGTTCTTC. Translated: CASGPLGLSYEQFF. Filled out from reference TRBV13 and TRBJ2-1, the complete variable domain reads AAGVIQSPRHLIKEKRETATLKCYPIPRHDTVYWYQQGPGQDPQFLISFYEKMQSDKGSIPDRFSAQQFSDYHSELNMSSLELGDSALYFCASGPLGLSYEQFFGPGTRLTVL.

The gene calls are TRBV11-2 and TRBJ2-1; a possible D gene is TRBD1 (6 bases). V lost 5 bases to trimming and J lost 2 bases, with 16 bases between them. CDR1 and CDR2 from the germline V gene are SGHAT and FQNNGV. This CDR3 region has 16 residues. The CDR3 spells CASSPNRQAAYNEQFF. The CDR3 coding sequence is TGTGCCAGCAGCCCGAACCGACAGGCAGCCTACAATGAGCAGTTCTTC.

The chain employs TRBV11-2 and TRBJ1-2; D ambiguous. The CDR3 has 17 residues. V lost 5 bases and J 3 bases, leaving 22 bases between the germline ends. CDR1 SGHAT and CDR2 FQNNGV come from the germline V gene. The CDR3 coding sequence is TGTGCCAGCAGCCAACACCGAAACCGGCGGGCACACTATGGCTACACCTTC. The encoded protein is CASSQHRNRRAHYGYTF.

The chain is built from TRBV5-1 and TRBJ2-7; 8 bases agree with TRBD2. CDR3 length: 17 amino acids. V was pared by 0 bases and J by 2 bases, with 10 bases of the junction left unmatched. The germline V gene has CDR1 SGHRS and CDR2 YFSETQ. The CDR3 loop reads CASSLGPLAGNTYEQYF. The CDR3 DNA reads TGCGCCAGCAGCTTGGGACCCTTAGCGGGGAATACCTACGAGCAGTACTTC.

This clone was seen a handful of times. The chain links TRBV19 to TRBJ2-7; possible D gene TRBD1, 6 bases. In germline, CDR1 is LNHDA, CDR2 SQIVND (reference sequence). The CDR3 length is 15 residues. The V end lost 6 bases, the J end lost 4 bases, and 19 bases lay between the germline ends. The CDR3 here is CASSAQAGQGYEQYF. The CDR3 DNA reads as TGTGCCAGTAGCGCCCAAGCAGGGCAGGGGTACGAGCAGTACTTC.